Detailed here is one T cell receptor beta chain. The sample comes from a study of Ad26.COV2.S vaccination and SARS-CoV-2 variants. The CDR3 is 15 amino acids. V was pared by 3 bases and J by 3 bases, with 11 bases between. Germline V gene sequence: CDR1 ENHRY, CDR2 SYGVKD. Specified treatment: approximately 18 received Ad26.COV2.S at low or high dose, single or two shots; 5 received placebo; per-sample allocation not given. Collection of samples fell on day 63 after the first vaccine or placebo injection. The data were produced by immunoSEQ multiplex PCR, yet TCRdb's version contains in-frame clones alone and is incomplete. The repertoire holds 300,000 to 350,000 clones, with 70% to 90% as singletons.

The TCR comes from a person aged 18-60 years who received the Ad26.COV2.S COVID-19 vaccine or a placebo. The sequencing here drew on peripheral blood, taken in a trial of Ad26.COV2.S vaccine versus placebo. The chain has TRBV10-3 and TRBJ2-2, with unresolved D. CDR3 in DNA: TGTGCCATCAGTGAATACGAGGCTCACACCGGGGAGCTGTTTTTT. Amino acids: CAISEYEAHTGELFF.